What follows are 9 T cell receptor beta chains derived from one specimen sequenced in a study of radiotherapy plus CTLA-4 blockade in lung cancer. Profiling relied on immunoSEQ multiplex PCR, and the TCRdb table lists in-frame clones only, not all of them. The table shows around 45,000 clones, with around 69% occurring only once. The source was peripheral blood, collected from a patient treated with radiotherapy plus ipilimumab. The receptors were gathered from a human donor with non-small cell lung cancer who had stable disease on radiotherapy plus ipilimumab.

The gene calls are TRBV19 and TRBJ2-2, with 7 bases that match TRBD1. Germline CDR1 is LNHDA and CDR2 is SQIVND (reference sequence). This CDR3 contains 13 residues. Germline trimming cut 6 bases from V and 6 bases from J; bases unmatched to any gene: 4. CDR3 bases: TGTGCCAGTAGCAGAACAGGGGCCGGGGAGCTGTTTTTT. This sequence encodes CASSRTGAGELFF. Full variable domain (rest looked up from reference TRBV19 and TRBJ2-2): DGGITQSPKYLFRKEGQNVTLSCEQNLNHDAMYWYRQDPGQGLRLIYYSQIVNDFQKGDIAEGYSVSREKKESFPLTVTSAQKNPTAFYLCASSRTGAGELFFGEGSRLTVL.

This rearrangement joins TRBV5-4 to TRBJ2-7; D is possibly TRBD1 (6 bases). The CDR3 runs 12 residues. The germline CDR1 and CDR2 sequences are SGHNT and YYREEE (reference sequence). Trimming cost V 3 bases and J 3 bases, with 7 bases left between them. CDR3 loop: CASSWDNYEQYV. The DNA of the CDR3 is TGTGCCAGCAGCTGGGACAACTACGAGCAGTACGTC.

The CDR3 sequence: CASSPLRNSPGEKLFF. In DNA form, the CDR3 reads TGTGCCAGCTCACCACTCCGTAACAGCCCTGGCGAAAAACTGTTTTTT. The chain has TRBV18 and TRBJ1-4; D uncertain. The V gene's germline CDR1 is KGHSH and CDR2 LQKENI. Trimming took off 1 base at V and 8 bases at J, with 17 bases between the two ends. This CDR3 region has 16 residues. Full variable domain (outside the CDR3, taken from reference TRBV18 and TRBJ1-4): NAGVMQNPRHLVRRRGQEARLRCSPMKGHSHVYWYRQLPEEGLKFMVYLQKENIIDESGMPKERFSAEFPKEGPSILRIQQVVRGDSAAYFCASSPLRNSPGEKLFFGSGTQLSVL.

Only one count was recorded for this clone. This sequence joins TRBV10-2 and TRBJ2-4; TRBD1 aligns across 8 bases. With V trimmed by 9 bases and J by 3 bases, 7 bases remained unmatched. The CDR3 loop spans 14 amino acids. In germline, CDR1 is WSHSY, CDR2 SAAADI. The CDR3 is CASVDRGLKNIQYF. The CDR3 bases are TGCGCCAGTGTAGACAGGGGACTCAAAAACATTCAGTACTTC.

This clone showed up just once. The rearrangement joins TRBV9 to TRBJ1-2; TRBD1 matches at 9 bases. In germline, CDR1 is SGDLS, CDR2 YYNGEE. Germline trimming cut 7 bases from V and 4 bases from J; bases unmatched to any gene: 5. CDR3 length: 13 residues. Here the CDR3 DNA reads TGTGCCAGCTCCCCGGGACAGGGCTATGGCTACACCTTC. It encodes CASSPGQGYGYTF. The complete variable domain, with remaining parts taken from reference TRBV9 and TRBJ1-2, reads DSGVTQTPKHLITATGQRVTLRCSPRSGDLSVYWYQQSLDQGLQFLIQYYNGEERAKGNILERFSAQQFPDLHSELNLSSLELGDSALYFCASSPGQGYGYTFGSGTRLTVV.

This clone was picked up a small number of times. The V and J genes are TRBV19 and TRBJ1-3; D gene ambiguous. The CDR3 spans 15 residues. Germline V gene sequence: CDR1 LNHDA, CDR2 SQIVND (reference sequence). Between the trimmed V and J ends, which lost 5 bases and 4 bases, there was a span of 15 bases. CDR3 protein: CASSSTPFGGNTIYF. The CDR3 DNA is TGTGCCAGTAGTTCCACACCGTTTGGGGGAAACACCATATATTTT. Together with reference TRBV19 and TRBJ1-3, the CDR3 gives the full variable domain: DGGITQSPKYLFRKEGQNVTLSCEQNLNHDAMYWYRQDPGQGLRLIYYSQIVNDFQKGDIAEGYSVSREKKESFPLTVTSAQKNPTAFYLCASSSTPFGGNTIYFGEGSWLTVV.

The chain couples TRBV5-1 to TRBJ2-5; D assignment may be TRBD1 or TRBD2 (5 bases each). Per germline, CDR1 SGHRS and CDR2 YFSETQ. CDR3 length: 14 residues. V was clipped by 4 bases and J by 5 bases, with 15 bases between them. The CDR3 region is CASSPQGPGETQYF. CDR3 in DNA: TGCGCCAGCAGCCCGCAGGGACCGGGGGAGACCCAGTACTTC.

The V call is TRBV10-2, the J call TRBJ1-4; D gene ambiguous. Trimming stripped 8 bases from V and 0 bases from J, with 7 bases between. The germline CDR1 and CDR2 sequences are WSHSY and SAAADI. The CDR3 sequence is 13 residues long. CDR3 sequence reads: CASRTTTNEKLFF. Written as DNA, the CDR3 is TGCGCCAGCCGGACCACAACTAATGAAAAACTGTTTTTT.

There are a few counts of this clone. CDR3 sequence: CAIRGWMNTEAFF. The DNA of the CDR3 is TGTGCCATTAGGGGGTGGATGAACACTGAAGCTTTCTTT. The gene calls are TRBV6-5 and TRBJ1-1; a possible D gene is TRBD1 (6 bases). The CDR3 has 13 residues. V was pared by 10 bases and J by 0 bases, with 12 bases between. Germline CDR1 MNHEY, CDR2 SVGAGI.